This TCR beta chain was obtained from a study of blood T cell repertoires in COVID-19. Germline values: CDR1 SGHNT, CDR2 YYREEE (reference sequence). The CDR3 is 15 residues long. V gave up 0 bases and J gave up 7 bases; unmatched junction bases: 7. TCRdb keeps only in-frame clones here, not all; method: immunoSEQ multiplex PCR. The repertoire holds some 38,000 clones, with roughly 80% as singletons. The source of this sequence is a man in his sixties with COVID-19, enrolled during active disease. J is TRBJ2-1 and V is TRBV5-4; 7 bases agree with TRBD1. What was sequenced was peripheral blood. CDR3 in DNA: TGTGCCAGCAGCTTGGAGTCAGGGGGTTGGAATGAGCAGTTCTTC. This sequence encodes CASSLESGGWNEQFF. The full variable domain, rest sourced from reference TRBV5-4 and TRBJ2-1, is ETGVTQSPTHLIKTRGQQVTLRCSSQSGHNTVSWYQQALGQGPQFIFQYYREEENGRGNFPPRFSGLQFPNYSSELNVNALELDDSALYLCASSLESGGWNEQFFGPGTRLTVL.